This T cell receptor (beta chain) was captured in a study of patients and donors after allogeneic stem cell transplantation. This CDR3 is 16 amino acids long. The germline V gene has CDR1 SGHTA and CDR2 FQGNSA. Germline trimming cut 0 bases from V and 0 bases from J; bases unmatched to any gene: 4. TCRdb analysed the RT-PCR reads with MiXCR anew, one entry per CDR3 protein. The sample carries some 230,000 distinct CDR3 sequences, less than 15% recorded once. Sequencing was carried out using blood, either unsorted or a sorted T cell fraction (not recorded which). This receptor was taken from a human donor who was either an allogeneic HSCT recipient or a stem cell or donor lymphocyte infusion donor (not recorded which). It is not recorded whose cells these are; they may come from a transplant donor. This chain joins TRBV7-2 and TRBJ2-7, with TRBD2 matching 8 bases. The CDR3 sequence is CASSLARLAFSYEQYF. DNA for the CDR3: TGTGCCAGCAGCTTAGCGAGACTAGCGTTCTCCTACGAGCAGTACTTC.